Detailed here is one T cell receptor beta chain. Its specificity is unknown. The PCR ran on 60 Vbeta and 13 Jbeta primers. The method was immunoSEQ multiplex PCR; TCRdb's version includes in-frame clones alone and lacks a portion of them. The sample holds over 90,000 clones, approximately 75% seen once. The data derive from a study of cytomegalovirus exposure and HLA in healthy donors. For the study at large: Out of about 179 million T cells, an earlier analysis found fewer than 140 million unique TCR beta sequences in total. HLA-typed donors contributed some 85 million unique TCRs, which were held in an early data release. Points from the study as a whole: Other equally common chains were less clonally expanded than HLA-associated TCR beta chains, a later analysis showed.

Source material: PBMCs. The TCR comes from a female donor in good health and CMV-seropositive.

CDR3 sequence (DNA): TGTGCCAGCAAGAACGACAGGGCGAATGAGCAGTTCTTC. Encoded protein: CASKNDRANEQFF. This chain uses TRBV27 with TRBJ2-1; 7 bases fit TRBD1. This CDR3 is 13 amino acids long. V shed 7 bases and J 7 bases; nucleotides not matched to a gene: 7. In germline, CDR1 is MNHEY, CDR2 SMNVEV (reference sequence).